This paragraph reports one TCR beta chain. As yet, its antigen is unknown. Deletions cut 5 bases from V and 3 bases from J, with 14 bases between. Germline V gives CDR1 SGHNT, CDR2 YYREEE (reference sequence). This CDR3 has 14 amino acids. This entry comes from a study of shared clonotypes between healthy human individuals. Study findings and constraints: Estimated richness values were generally larger in naive subsets than in memory subsets. It was the non-shared clonotypes that had lower generation probabilities than clonotypes shared by all four donors.

Everyone who donated was a Caucasian adult who lived in Nashville, Tennessee. Genomic DNA per cell subset filled all wells of several immunoSEQ plates. Only in-frame clones appear in the TCRdb table, and some are missing; sequencing was by immunoSEQ multiplex PCR. The profile shows around 1.1 million clones, approximately 80% of them singletons. The receptor was derived from a man younger than 30 in good health. Some clones in this sample may be carry-over from other donors' samples. The genes are TRBV5-4 and TRBJ1-1, with TRBD1 as a possible D gene (6 bases). The material sequenced was memory CD4+ T cells from PBMCs. The subset was: CD45RA-negative fraction. This CDR3 is CASRPQGSYTEAFF. CDR3 DNA: TGTGCCAGCAGGCCACAGGGAAGCTACACTGAAGCTTTCTTT.